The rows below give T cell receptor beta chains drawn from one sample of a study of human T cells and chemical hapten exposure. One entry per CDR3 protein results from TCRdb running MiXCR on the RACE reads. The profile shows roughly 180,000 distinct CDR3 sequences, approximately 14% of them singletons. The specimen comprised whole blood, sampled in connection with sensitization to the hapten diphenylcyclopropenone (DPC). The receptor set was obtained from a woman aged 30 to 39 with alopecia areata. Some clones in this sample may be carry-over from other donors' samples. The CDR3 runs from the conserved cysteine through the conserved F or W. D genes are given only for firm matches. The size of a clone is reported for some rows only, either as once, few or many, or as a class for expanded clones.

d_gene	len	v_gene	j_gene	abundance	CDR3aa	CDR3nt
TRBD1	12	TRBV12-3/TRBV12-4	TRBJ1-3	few	CASSLTGDTIYF	TGTGCCAGCAGTTTGACAGGGGACACCATATATTTT
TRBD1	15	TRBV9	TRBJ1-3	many	CASSEGQDLENTIYF	TGTGCCAGCAGTGAAGGACAGGATCTGGAAAACACCATATATTTT
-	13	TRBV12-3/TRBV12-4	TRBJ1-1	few	CASSRRVSTEAFF	TGTGCCAGCAGTCGTAGGGTTTCCACTGAAGCTTTCTTT
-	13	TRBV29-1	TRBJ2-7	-	CSVERPGSYEQYF	TGCAGCGTTGAAAGGCCTGGCTCCTACGAGCAGTACTTC
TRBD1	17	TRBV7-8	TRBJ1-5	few	CASSLGPDRNSNQPQHF	TGTGCCAGCAGCTTAGGTCCGGACAGGAATAGCAATCAGCCCCAGCATTTT
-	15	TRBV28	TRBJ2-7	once	CASSPPWDGGYEHYF	TGTGCCAGCAGTCCCCCCTGGGACGGGGGCTACGAGCACTACTTC
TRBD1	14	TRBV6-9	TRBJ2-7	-	CASSSMGQTYEQYF	TGTGCCAGCAGTTCCATGGGACAGACCTACGAGCAGTACTTC
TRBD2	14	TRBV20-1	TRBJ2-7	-	CSAGTSGRNHEQYF	TGCAGTGCTGGGACTAGCGGGAGAAACCACGAGCAGTACTTC
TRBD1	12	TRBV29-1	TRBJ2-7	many	CSVGTGTYEQYF	TGCAGCGTGGGGACAGGAACCTACGAGCAGTACTTC
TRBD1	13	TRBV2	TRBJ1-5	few	CASRTGSGQPQHF	TGTGCCAGCAGGACAGGGTCCGGTCAGCCCCAGCATTTT
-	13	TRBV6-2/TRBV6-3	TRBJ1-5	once	CASSTTGSQLQHF	TGTGCCAGCAGTACGACAGGTAGCCAGCTCCAGCATTTT
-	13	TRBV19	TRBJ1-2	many	CASSTGTLGGYTF	TGTGCCAGTAGTACTGGGACACTGGGAGGCTACACCTTC
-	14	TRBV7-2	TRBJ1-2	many	CASSRHRSTYGYTF	TGTGCCAGCAGTCGCCACAGGAGTACCTATGGCTACACCTTC
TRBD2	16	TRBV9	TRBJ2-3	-	CASSVGASGRADTQYF	TGTGCCAGCAGCGTAGGTGCTAGCGGGAGGGCAGATACGCAGTATTTT
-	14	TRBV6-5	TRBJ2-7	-	CASSYSLGGPEQYF	TGTGCCAGCAGTTACTCGCTAGGAGGTCCCGAGCAGTACTTC
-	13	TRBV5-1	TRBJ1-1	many	CASSLDGAQEAFF	TGCGCCAGCAGCTTGGATGGCGCCCAAGAAGCTTTCTTT
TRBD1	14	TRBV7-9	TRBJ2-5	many	CASSYGQGGETQYF	TGTGCCAGCAGCTATGGACAGGGAGGAGAGACCCAGTACTTC
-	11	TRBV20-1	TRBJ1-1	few	CSASGATEAFF	TGCAGTGCTAGTGGGGCTACTGAAGCTTTCTTT
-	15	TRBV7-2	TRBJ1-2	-	CASSSYYRANYGYTF	TGTGCCAGCAGCAGTTATTACAGGGCTAACTATGGCTACACCTTC
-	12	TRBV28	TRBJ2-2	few	CASSLSAGELFF	TGTGCCAGCAGTTTATCAGCCGGGGAGCTGTTTTTT
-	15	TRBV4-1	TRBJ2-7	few	CASSQLTGWTYEQYF	TGCGCCAGCAGCCAATTAACGGGATGGACCTACGAGCAGTACTTC
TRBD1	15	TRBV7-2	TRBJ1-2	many	CASSPGQGANYGYTF	TGTGCCAGCAGCCCGGGACAGGGGGCGAACTATGGCTACACCTTC
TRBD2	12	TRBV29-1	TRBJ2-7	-	CSVMSGSSEQYF	TGCAGCGTAATGAGCGGGAGCTCCGAGCAGTACTTC
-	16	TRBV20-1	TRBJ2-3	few	CSARDLVSGPTDTQYF	TGCAGTGCTCGGGACCTAGTGTCAGGCCCCACAGATACGCAGTATTTT
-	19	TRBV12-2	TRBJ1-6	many	CASRPTGKHQPFKESPLHF	TGTGCAAGTCGCCCAACAGGGAAACACCAGCCTTTCAAGGAGTCACCCCTCCACTTT
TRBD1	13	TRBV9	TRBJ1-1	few	CASSETGVTEAFF	TGTGCCAGCAGCGAAACAGGGGTCACTGAAGCTTTCTTT
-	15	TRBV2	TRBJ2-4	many	CASSEVVLTLNIQYF	TGTGCCAGCAGTGAAGTCGTACTAACCCTAAACATTCAGTACTTC
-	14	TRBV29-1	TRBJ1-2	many	CSVGWREGTYGYTF	TGCAGCGTTGGTTGGAGAGAGGGGACCTATGGCTACACCTTC
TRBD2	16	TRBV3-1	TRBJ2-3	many	CASSRRLAGVTDTQYF	TGTGCCAGCAGCCGCAGACTAGCGGGGGTCACAGATACGCAGTATTTT
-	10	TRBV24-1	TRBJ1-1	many	CTRGGTEAFF	TGTACCCGAGGGGGCACTGAAGCTTTCTTT
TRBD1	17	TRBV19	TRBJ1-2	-	CASSNSGQGPRNYGYTF	TGTGCCAGTAGCAACTCAGGACAGGGCCCGAGAAACTATGGCTACACCTTC
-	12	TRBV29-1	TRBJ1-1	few	CSARNGQLEAFF	TGCAGCGCAAGAAACGGACAGCTTGAAGCTTTCTTT
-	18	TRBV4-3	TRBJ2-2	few	CASSQLSPTFPNTGELFF	TGCGCCAGCAGCCAACTCTCCCCGACTTTTCCGAACACCGGGGAGCTGTTTTTT
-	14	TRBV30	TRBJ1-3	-	CAWSQTHSGNTIYF	TGTGCCTGGAGTCAAACCCACTCTGGAAACACCATATATTTT
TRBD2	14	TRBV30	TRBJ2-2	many	CAWSKRGGTGELFF	TGTGCCTGGAGTAAACGGGGGGGCACCGGGGAGCTGTTTTTT
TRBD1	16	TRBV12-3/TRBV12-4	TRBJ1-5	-	CASSSSGTGLGQPQHF	TGTGCCAGCAGTTCCTCCGGGACAGGGTTGGGTCAGCCCCAGCATTTT
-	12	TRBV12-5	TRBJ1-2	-	CASGTENYGYTF	TGTGCTAGTGGTACAGAGAACTATGGCTACACCTTC
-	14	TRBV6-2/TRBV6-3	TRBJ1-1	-	CASSYSTGGNEAFF	TGTGCCAGCAGTTACTCTACGGGAGGAAATGAAGCTTTCTTT
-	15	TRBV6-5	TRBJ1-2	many	CASRASGGSGDGYTF	TGTGCCAGCAGAGCCTCAGGAGGTTCCGGGGATGGCTACACCTTC
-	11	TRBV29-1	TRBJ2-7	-	CSVKGGSGQYF	TGCAGCGTCAAGGGAGGATCGGGGCAGTACTTC
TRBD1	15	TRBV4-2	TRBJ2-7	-	CASSQLGTGLREQYF	TGTGCCAGCAGCCAGTTGGGGACAGGGCTTAGGGAGCAGTACTTC
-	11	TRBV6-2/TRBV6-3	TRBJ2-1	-	CASRNYNEQFF	TGTGCCAGCAGGAACTACAATGAGCAGTTCTTC
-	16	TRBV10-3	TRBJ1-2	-	CAISESRGNGRYGYTF	TGTGCCATCAGTGAGTCTAGAGGTAACGGACGCTATGGCTACACCTTC
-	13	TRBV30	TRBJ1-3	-	CAWTPGPGNTIYF	TGTGCCTGGACGCCAGGGCCTGGAAACACCATATATTTT
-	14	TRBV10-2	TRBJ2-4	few	CASSESKNHAVYYF	TGCGCCAGCAGTGAGTCCAAAAACCACGCGGTGTATTACTTC
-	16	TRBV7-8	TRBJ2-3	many	CASSLVPITFTDTQYF	TGTGCCAGCAGCTTAGTGCCGATCACCTTCACAGATACGCAGTATTTT
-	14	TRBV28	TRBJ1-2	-	CASSLGANNYGYTF	TGTGCCAGCAGTTTGGGGGCCAATAACTATGGCTACACCTTC
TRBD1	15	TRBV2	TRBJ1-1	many	CASSQRDRGRTEAFF	TGTGCCAGCAGCCAGCGGGACAGGGGGCGCACTGAAGCTTTCTTT
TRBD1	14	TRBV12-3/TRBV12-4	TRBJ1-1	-	CATDREPANTEAFF	TGTGCCACAGACAGGGAACCCGCGAACACTGAAGCTTTCTTT
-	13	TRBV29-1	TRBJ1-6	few	CSVRGTGNSPLHF	TGCAGCGTCAGGGGTACTGGTAATTCACCCCTCCACTTT
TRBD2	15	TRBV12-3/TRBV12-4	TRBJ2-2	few	CATRRPGGFTGELFF	TGTGCCACCCGGCGGCCGGGAGGTTTCACCGGGGAGCTGTTTTTT
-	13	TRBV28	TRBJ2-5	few	CASSYSVVKTQYF	TGTGCCAGCAGTTATAGCGTCGTGAAGACCCAGTACTTC
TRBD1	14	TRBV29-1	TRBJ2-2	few	CSVGGTGVTGELFF	TGCAGCGTGGGCGGGACAGGGGTCACCGGGGAGCTGTTTTTT
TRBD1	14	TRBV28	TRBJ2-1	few	CASHSHRGRGEQFF	TGTGCCAGCCATTCCCACAGGGGGCGCGGTGAGCAGTTCTTC
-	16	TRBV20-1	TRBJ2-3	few	CSAELTGTHLTDTQYF	TGCAGTGCTGAACTAACCGGGACTCACCTCACAGATACGCAGTATTTT
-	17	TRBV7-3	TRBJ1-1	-	CASSLVGLGRANTEAFF	TGTGCCAGCAGCCTGGTGGGTTTGGGGCGAGCGAACACTGAAGCTTTCTTT
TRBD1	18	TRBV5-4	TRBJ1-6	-	CASSLAQGADSYNSPLHF	TGTGCCAGCAGCTTGGCTCAGGGGGCGGACTCCTATAATTCACCCCTCCACTTT
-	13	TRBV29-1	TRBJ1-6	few	CSVDRYRDSPLHF	TGCAGCGTTGATCGGTACAGGGATTCACCCCTCCACTTT
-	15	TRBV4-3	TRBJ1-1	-	CASSQVGMPNTEAFF	TGCGCCAGCAGCCAAGTTGGCATGCCCAACACTGAAGCTTTCTTT